The following is a T cell receptor beta chain sequence with its context. This clonotype was found many times. What antigen it recognizes has not been identified. Per-base quality was not reported, and no clone a single base away is much larger than it. The trim is 6 bases for V and 0 bases for J, with a gap of 15 bases between the germline ends. Per the germline V gene, MDHEN is the CDR1 and SYDVKM is the CDR2. CDR3 length: 16 amino acids, cysteine to phenylalanine. Only CDR3 DNA remains: 48 bases, in frame from the first base. The data were obtained in a study of T cells in Graves' hyperthyroidism and ophthalmopathy (dated by TCRdb to the late 2010s). For context, the study as a whole: Peripheral blood samples were taken at the time of initial diagnosis, prior to any treatment. Prospective prediction of ophthalmopathy was tested in an independent validation cohort consisting of roughly 19 hyperthyroidism patients and approximately 16 patients who later progressed to ophthalmopathy. The paper describes TCR Vbeta CDR3 sequencing of around 140 peripheral blood samples, made up of under 50 ophthalmopathy patients, roughly 75 hyperthyroidism patients and 17 progressor patients. The approximately 100 discovery patients were divided at random into training and test sets in a 7:3 ratio. In roughly six Graves' hyperthyroidism patients, the study also compared T-cell repertoires from thyroid tissue with T-cell repertoires from blood. Once sampling was done, hyperthyroidism patients were given methimazole at a starting dose of 30 mg daily, whereas ophthalmopathy patients were given high-dose intravenous methylprednisolone. To identify distinguishing TCR V-J signatures, a discovery cohort of around 98 patients was used, comprising 43 with Graves' ophthalmopathy and 55 to 65 with stable Graves' hyperthyroidism.

Moderately to severely active disease, a Clinical Activity Score of at least 3, a NOSPECS grade of at least 4, and a duration under 3 months were present in ophthalmopathy patients. Patients with uncontrolled infections, other autoimmune diseases, pregnancy or lactation were excluded. Diagnoses were based on clinical symptoms, serum thyroxine and TRAb, thyroid ultrasound and orbital computed tomography. PBMCs were isolated from 7.5 to 10 ml of fresh peripheral blood by Ficoll-Paque density gradient centrifugation. Total RNA was extracted using Trizol reagent, and RNA quality was assessed on an Agilent 2100 Bioanalyzer. Broad study findings and their caveats: A model built on a 13 V-J signature distinguished ophthalmopathy from stable hyperthyroidism, reaching about 88% sensitivity and 81.08% specificity in cross-validation and 80%/75% in testing. Most expanded thyroid clonotypes (frequency above 0.001) were also detected in blood, suggesting blood repertoires may reflect thyroid immune responses. In validation, progression to ophthalmopathy was predicted by the model with more than 65% sensitivity and under 85% specificity, a median of approximately 7.1 months before onset. No statistical method was used to fix the sample size in advance, and group allocation was not hidden from the investigators.

The TCR beta CDR3 regions were amplified from the RNA transcripts. The first round of RT-PCR for the TCR CDR3 was performed with the HTBI primer set and the Qiagen OneStep RT-PCR kit. The libraries were constructed in a second round of multiplex PCR and then size-selected and purified. Paired-end sequencing of the libraries was performed with 100 bp reads on an Illumina HiSeq2000. As for the authors' bioinformatics: SOAPnuke was used to process the raw data, with reads discarded if the reads contained adapters or uncalled bases, had a mean Phred below 15, or lacked an exact constant-primer or identifier match. COPE v1.2.5 was used to merge the high-quality paired reads, and each unique nucleotide sequence was defined as a clonotype. Clonotypes were aligned to IMGT TRBV, TRBD and TRBJ reference segments using MiTCR v1.1. Only V-J combinations with frequency above 0.0001, covering 99.2% of repertoires, were analysed. The TCS score was defined as the ratio of F50 (clonal expansion) to E x V (chaos), calculated using BLOSUM62-based TCRdist between CDR3 peptides within each V-J. Welch's t-statistics and random forest reduced 500 to 550 V-J features to 13, which were used in a naive Bayes classifier (R e1071). TCRdb reprocessing: public reads trimmed at Q25 with fastp, clones called with MiXCR, in-frame beta chains kept. Identical CDR3 proteins give one entry, which carries the most common genes and DNA. V and J calls and clone size were set by TCRdb, not the authors. For this sample there are around 300,000 distinct CDR3 sequences; about an eighth appear just once. Around 32% of the sample is taken by the ten largest.

Sample: blood. This sequence originates from a woman aged 40-49 years with Graves' ophthalmopathy. The chain was built from TRBV28 and TRBJ2-4; a weak D assignment points to TRBD1 (7 bases agree). At the DNA level, the sequence is TGTGCCAGCAGGGCGGGACAGTCCTTAGCCAAAAACATTCAGTACTTC. Its translation is CASRAGQSLAKNIQYF. With the rest looked up from the reference TRBV28 and TRBJ2-4 genes rather than sequenced, the full variable domain is DVKVTQSSRYLVKRTGEKVFLECVQDMDHENMFWYRQDPGLGLRLIYFSYDVKMKEKGDIPEGYSVSREKKERFSLILESASTNQTSMYLCASRAGQSLAKNIQYFGAGTRLSVL.